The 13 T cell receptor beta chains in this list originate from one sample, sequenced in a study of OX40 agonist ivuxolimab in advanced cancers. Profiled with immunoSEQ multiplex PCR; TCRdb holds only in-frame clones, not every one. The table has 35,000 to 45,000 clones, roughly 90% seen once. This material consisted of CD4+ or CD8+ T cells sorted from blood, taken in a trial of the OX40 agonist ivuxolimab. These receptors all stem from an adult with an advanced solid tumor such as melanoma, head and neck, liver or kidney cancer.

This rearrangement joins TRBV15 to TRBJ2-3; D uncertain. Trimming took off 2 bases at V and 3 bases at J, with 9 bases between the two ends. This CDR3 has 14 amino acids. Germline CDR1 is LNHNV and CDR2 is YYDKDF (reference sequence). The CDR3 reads CATSRKGETDTQYF. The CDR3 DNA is TGTGCCACCAGCAGAAAAGGAGAGACAGATACGCAGTATTTT.

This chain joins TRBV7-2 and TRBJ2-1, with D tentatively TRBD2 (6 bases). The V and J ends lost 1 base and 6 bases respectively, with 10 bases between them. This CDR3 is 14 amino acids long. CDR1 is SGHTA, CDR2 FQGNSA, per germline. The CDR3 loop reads CASSLDRTINEQFF. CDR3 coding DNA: TGTGCCAGCAGCTTAGACCGGACTATCAATGAGCAGTTCTTC.

CDR3 DNA sequence: TGTGCCACCAGCAGAGATCTTCAGGCGCCGAACACTGAAGCTTTCTTT. This sequence encodes CATSRDLQAPNTEAFF. V gene TRBV15 combines with J gene TRBJ1-1; D call uncertain. Trimming stripped 0 bases from V and 1 base from J, with 12 bases between. In germline, CDR1 is LNHNV, CDR2 YYDKDF (reference sequence). The CDR3 is 16 amino acids.

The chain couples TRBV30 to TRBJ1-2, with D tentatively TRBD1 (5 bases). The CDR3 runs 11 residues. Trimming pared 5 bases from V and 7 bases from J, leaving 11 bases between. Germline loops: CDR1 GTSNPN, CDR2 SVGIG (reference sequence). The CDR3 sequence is CAWVHGGGYTF. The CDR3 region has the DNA TGTGCCTGGGTTCACGGGGGTGGCTACACCTTC.

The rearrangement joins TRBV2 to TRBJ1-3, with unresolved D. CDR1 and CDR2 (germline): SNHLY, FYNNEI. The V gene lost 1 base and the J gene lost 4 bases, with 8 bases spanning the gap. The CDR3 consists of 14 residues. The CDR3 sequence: CASSEETGGNTIYF. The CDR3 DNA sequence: TGTGCCAGCAGTGAAGAGACCGGGGGAAACACCATATATTTT.

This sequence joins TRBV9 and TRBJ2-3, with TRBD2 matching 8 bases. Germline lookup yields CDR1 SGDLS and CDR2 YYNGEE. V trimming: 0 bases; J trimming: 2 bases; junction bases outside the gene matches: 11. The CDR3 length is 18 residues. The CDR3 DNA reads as TGTGCCAGCAGCGTAGATTGGGCTCTTAGCGGGGACACAGATACGCAGTATTTT. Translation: CASSVDWALSGDTDTQYF.

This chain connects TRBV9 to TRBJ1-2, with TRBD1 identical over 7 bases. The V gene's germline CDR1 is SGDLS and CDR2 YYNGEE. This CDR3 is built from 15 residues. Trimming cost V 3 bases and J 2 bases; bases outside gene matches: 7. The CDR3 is CASSERGQTNYGYTF. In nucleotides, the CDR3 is TGTGCCAGCAGCGAGAGGGGACAGACCAACTATGGCTACACCTTC. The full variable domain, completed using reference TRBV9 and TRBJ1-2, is DSGVTQTPKHLITATGQRVTLRCSPRSGDLSVYWYQQSLDQGLQFLIQYYNGEERAKGNILERFSAQQFPDLHSELNLSSLELGDSALYFCASSERGQTNYGYTFGSGTRLTVV.

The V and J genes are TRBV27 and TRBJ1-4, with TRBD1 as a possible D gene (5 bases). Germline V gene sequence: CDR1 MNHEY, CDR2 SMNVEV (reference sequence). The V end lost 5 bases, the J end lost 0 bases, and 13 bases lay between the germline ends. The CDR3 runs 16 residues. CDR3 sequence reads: CASSLHLGATNEKLFF. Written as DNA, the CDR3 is TGTGCCAGCAGTCTCCACCTGGGGGCAACTAATGAAAAACTGTTTTTT.

CDR3 DNA sequence: TGTGCCACCAGCAGGCGCGGACAGTACACCGGGGAGCTGTTTTTT. Its translation is CATSRRGQYTGELFF. The chain recombines TRBV15 with TRBJ2-2; tentative D call: TRBD1 (6 bases). V dropped 3 bases and J dropped 3 bases, with 11 bases sitting between them. Per germline, CDR1 LNHNV and CDR2 YYDKDF (reference sequence). CDR3 length: 15 amino acids.

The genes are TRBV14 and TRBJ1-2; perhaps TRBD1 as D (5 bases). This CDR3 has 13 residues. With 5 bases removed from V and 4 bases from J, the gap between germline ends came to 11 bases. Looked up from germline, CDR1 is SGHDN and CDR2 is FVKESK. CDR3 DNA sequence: TGTGCCAGCAGCGAAACGGGGACCTATGGCTACACCTTC. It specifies CASSETGTYGYTF.

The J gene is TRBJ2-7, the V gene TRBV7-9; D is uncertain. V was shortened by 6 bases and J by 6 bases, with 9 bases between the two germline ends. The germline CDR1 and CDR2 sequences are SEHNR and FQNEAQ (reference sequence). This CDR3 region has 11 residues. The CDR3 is CASSSPTEQYF. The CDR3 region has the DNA TGTGCCAGCAGTTCCCCCACCGAGCAGTACTTC.

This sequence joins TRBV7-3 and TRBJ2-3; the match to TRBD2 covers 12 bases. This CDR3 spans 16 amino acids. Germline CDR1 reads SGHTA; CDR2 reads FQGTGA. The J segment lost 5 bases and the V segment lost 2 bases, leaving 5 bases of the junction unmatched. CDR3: CASSLLAGGTKDTQYF. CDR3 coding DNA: TGTGCCAGCAGCTTACTAGCGGGGGGGACCAAAGATACGCAGTATTTT.

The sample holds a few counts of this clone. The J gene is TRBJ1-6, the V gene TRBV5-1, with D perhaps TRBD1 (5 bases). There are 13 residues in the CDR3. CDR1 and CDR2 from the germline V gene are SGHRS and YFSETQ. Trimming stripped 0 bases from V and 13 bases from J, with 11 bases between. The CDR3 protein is CASSLEGRDPLHF. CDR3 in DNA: TGCGCCAGCAGCTTGGAAGGCAGGGATCCCCTCCACTTT.